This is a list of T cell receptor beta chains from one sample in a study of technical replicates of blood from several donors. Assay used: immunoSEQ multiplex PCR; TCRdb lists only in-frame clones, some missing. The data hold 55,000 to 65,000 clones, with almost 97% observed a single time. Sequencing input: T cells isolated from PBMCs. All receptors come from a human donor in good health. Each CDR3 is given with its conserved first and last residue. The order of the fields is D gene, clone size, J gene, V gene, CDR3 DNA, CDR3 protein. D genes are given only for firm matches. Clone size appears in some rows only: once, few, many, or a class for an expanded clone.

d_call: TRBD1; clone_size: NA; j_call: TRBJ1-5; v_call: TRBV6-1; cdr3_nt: TGTGCCAGCAGTAATGGACAGGCCAGCAATCAGCCCCAGCATTTT; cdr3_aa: CASSNGQASNQPQHF
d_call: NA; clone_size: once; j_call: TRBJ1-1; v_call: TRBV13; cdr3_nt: TGTGCCAGCAGCCCGACGACAGGGAACACTGAAGCTTTCTTT; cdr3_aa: CASSPTTGNTEAFF
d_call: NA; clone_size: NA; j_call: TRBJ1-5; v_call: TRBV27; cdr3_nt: TGTGCCAGCAGTTCCAGGGGAGACAATCAGCCCCAGCATTTT; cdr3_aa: CASSSRGDNQPQHF
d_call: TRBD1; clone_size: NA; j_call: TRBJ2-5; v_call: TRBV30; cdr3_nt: TGTGCCTGGAGTGTACCAGAACAGGGGGAAGAGACCCAGTACTTC; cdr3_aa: CAWSVPEQGEETQYF
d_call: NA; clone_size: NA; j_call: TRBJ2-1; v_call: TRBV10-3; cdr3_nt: TGTGCCATCAGCCCAGAAACGCTACTAGACTACGTTTTAGCTTTAGCTGGCGAGCAGTTCTTC; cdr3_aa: CAISPETLLDYVLALAGEQFF
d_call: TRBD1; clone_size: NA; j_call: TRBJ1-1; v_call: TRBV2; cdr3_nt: TGTGCCAGCAGTGCCAGGCAGGGGGTTGAAGCTTTCTTT; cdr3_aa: CASSARQGVEAFF
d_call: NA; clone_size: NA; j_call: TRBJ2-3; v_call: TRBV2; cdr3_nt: TGTGCCAGCAGTTTAGAATCAGATACGCAGTATTTT; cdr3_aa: CASSLESDTQYF
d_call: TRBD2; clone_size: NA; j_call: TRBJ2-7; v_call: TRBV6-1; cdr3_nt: TGTGCCAGCAGAAGTAGGACTAGCGCTTACGAGCAGTACTTC; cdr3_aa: CASRSRTSAYEQYF
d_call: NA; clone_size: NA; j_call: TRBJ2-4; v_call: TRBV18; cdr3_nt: TGTGCCAGCTCAACGGACACCGAGTTAGCCAAAAACATTCAGTACTTC; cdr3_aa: CASSTDTELAKNIQYF
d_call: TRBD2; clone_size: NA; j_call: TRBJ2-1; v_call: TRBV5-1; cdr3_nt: TGCGCCAGCAGCTTGAACGGGGGGAAGCAGTTCTTC; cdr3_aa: CASSLNGGKQFF
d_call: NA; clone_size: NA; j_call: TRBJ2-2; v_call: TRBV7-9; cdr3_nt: TGTGCCAGCAGCTCCGGAGACACCGGGGAGCTGTTTTTT; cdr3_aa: CASSSGDTGELFF
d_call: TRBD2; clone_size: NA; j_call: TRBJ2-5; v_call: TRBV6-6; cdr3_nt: TGTGCCAGCAGTTACCAGACTAGCGGGGGGCGGGGGACCCAGTACTTC; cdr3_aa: CASSYQTSGGRGTQYF
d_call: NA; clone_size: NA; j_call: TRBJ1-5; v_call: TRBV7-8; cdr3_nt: TGTGCCAGCAACAGGGACATTAGCAATCAGCCCCAGCATTTT; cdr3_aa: CASNRDISNQPQHF
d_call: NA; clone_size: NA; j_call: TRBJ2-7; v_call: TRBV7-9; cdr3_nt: TGTGCCAGCAGCTTCGGGGGCTCCTACGAGCAGTACTTC; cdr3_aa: CASSFGGSYEQYF
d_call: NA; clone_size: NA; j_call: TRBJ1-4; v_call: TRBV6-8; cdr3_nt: TGTGCCAGCCCCTCTGCAACTAATGAAAAACTGTTTTTT; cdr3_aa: CASPSATNEKLFF
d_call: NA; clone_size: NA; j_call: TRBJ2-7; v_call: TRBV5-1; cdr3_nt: TGCGCCAGCAAGCCCCTGTCGTCGGGAGTCGAGCAGTACTTC; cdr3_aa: CASKPLSSGVEQYF
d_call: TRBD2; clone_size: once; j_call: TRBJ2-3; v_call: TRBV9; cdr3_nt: TGTGCCAGCAGCGCGGGGGGAGATACGCAGTATTTT; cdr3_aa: CASSAGGDTQYF
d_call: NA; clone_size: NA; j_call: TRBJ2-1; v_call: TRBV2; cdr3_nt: TGTGCCAGCAGCTACTACAATGAGCAGTTCTTC; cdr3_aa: CASSYYNEQFF
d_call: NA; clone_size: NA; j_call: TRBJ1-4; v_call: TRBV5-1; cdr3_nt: TGCGCCAGCAGCGCCGATGGGGGGACCGGCTATGAAAAACTGTTTTTT; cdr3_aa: CASSADGGTGYEKLFF
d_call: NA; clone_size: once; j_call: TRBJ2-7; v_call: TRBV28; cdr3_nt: TGTGCCAGCAGTTTCCCCCTATTCGAGCAGTACTTC; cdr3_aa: CASSFPLFEQYF
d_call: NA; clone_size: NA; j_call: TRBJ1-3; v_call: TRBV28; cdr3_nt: TGTGCCAGCACCTTCGGGGGGGCTGGAAACACCATATATTTT; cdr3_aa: CASTFGGAGNTIYF